The clone carrying this T cell receptor (beta chain) has just one count. Its antigen is unidentified. The sample is drawn from a study of shared clonotypes between healthy human individuals. All donors qualified as healthy HIV-negative adults and had experienced no recent acute infections or vaccinations. There were only Caucasian adults among the donors, and all lived in Nashville, Tennessee. Findings and caveats of the study: Investigators expected sequencing depth to affect clonotype sharing among donors.

The CDR3 runs to 19 residues. The ends lost 2 bases at V and 0 bases at J; junction bases unmatched: 12. CDR1 and CDR2 (germline): SGHNT, YYREEE (reference sequence). As originally analysed: From ImmunoSEQ came sequences covering only the junction and carrying no quality scores, so filtering differed. Assay used: immunoSEQ multiplex PCR; TCRdb lists only in-frame clones, some missing. V, J and clone size are those of that table, while D and trimming were read from the DNA. This sample has about 470,000 clones; about four fifths occur once, and the top ten carry around 13%. The chain couples TRBV5-4 to TRBJ2-1; TRBD2 matches at 9 bases. The TCR sequence derives from a woman in her thirties or forties in good health. Some clones in this sample may be carry-over from other donors' samples. The sequencing sample was made of PBMCs. CDR3 sequence: CASSFSTSGAPTSYNEQFF. The CDR3 DNA is TGTGCCAGCAGCTTCTCGACTAGCGGAGCTCCAACCTCCTACAATGAGCAGTTCTTC. Supplemented by reference TRBV5-4 and TRBJ2-1, the full variable domain reads ETGVTQSPTHLIKTRGQQVTLRCSSQSGHNTVSWYQQALGQGPQFIFQYYREEENGRGNFPPRFSGLQFPNYSSELNVNALELDDSALYLCASSFSTSGAPTSYNEQFFGPGTRLTVL.